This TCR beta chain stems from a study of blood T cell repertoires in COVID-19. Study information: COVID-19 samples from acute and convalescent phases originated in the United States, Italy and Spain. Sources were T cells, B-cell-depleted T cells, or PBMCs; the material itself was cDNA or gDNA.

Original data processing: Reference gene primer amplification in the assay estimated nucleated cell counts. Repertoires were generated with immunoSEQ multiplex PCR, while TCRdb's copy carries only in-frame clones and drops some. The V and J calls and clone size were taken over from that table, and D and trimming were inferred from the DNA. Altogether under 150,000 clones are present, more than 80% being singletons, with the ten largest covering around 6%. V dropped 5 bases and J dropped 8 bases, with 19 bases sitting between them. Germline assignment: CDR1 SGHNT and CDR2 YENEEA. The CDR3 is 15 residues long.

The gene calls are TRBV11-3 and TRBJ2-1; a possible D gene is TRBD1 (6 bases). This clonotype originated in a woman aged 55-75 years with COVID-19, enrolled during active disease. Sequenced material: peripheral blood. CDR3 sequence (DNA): TGTGCCAGCAGCGGCGGCCTTACAGGGAACGATGAGCAGTTCTTC. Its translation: CASSGGLTGNDEQFF.